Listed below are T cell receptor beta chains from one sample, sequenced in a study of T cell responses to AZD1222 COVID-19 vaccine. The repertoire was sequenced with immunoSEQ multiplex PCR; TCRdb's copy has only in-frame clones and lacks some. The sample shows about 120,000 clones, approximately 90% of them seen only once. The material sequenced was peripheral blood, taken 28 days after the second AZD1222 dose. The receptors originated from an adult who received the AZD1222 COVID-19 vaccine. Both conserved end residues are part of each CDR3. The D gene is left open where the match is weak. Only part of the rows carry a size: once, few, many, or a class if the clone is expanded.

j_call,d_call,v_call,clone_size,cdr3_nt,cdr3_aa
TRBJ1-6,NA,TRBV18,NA,TGTGCCAGCTCACCCGCAGCCTCTTATAATTCACCCCTCCACTTT,CASSPAASYNSPLHF
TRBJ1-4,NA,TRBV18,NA,TGTGCCAGCTCACCATCACTGCCCAGTGGAAGTGAAAAACTGTTTTTT,CASSPSLPSGSEKLFF
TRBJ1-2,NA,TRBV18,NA,TGTGCCAGCTCACCTATCGGGGGGGAAAGTGGCTACACCTTC,CASSPIGGESGYTF
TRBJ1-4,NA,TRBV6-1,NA,TGTGCCAGCAGTGAACAGGCAGTTCGGTTTAGCGAAAAACTGTTTTTT,CASSEQAVRFSEKLFF
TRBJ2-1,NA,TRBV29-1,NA,TGCAGCGTTGCCAGGGGAGACTCCTACAATGAGCAGTTCTTC,CSVARGDSYNEQFF
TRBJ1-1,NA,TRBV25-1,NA,TGTGCCAGCAGTGAGGACCCGCCGGGGCAGAACACTGAAGCTTTCTTT,CASSEDPPGQNTEAFF
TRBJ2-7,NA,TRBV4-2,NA,TGTGCCAGCAGCCAAGAGAAGGGAGCTAGGGCGAGGTACTTC,CASSQEKGARARYF
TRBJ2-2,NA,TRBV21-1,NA,TGTGCCAGCAGCTTTTCGACAGGGACAACTCCTCTCTGCAGCACCGGGGAGCTGTTTTTT,CASSFSTGTTPLCSTGELFF
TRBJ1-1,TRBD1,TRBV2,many,TGTGCCAGCAACTGGGACAGGGGAAGGCCTGAAGCTTTCTTT,CASNWDRGRPEAFF
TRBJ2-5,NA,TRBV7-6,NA,TGTGCCAGCAGCACACGGAACGAAGAGACCCAGTACTTC,CASSTRNEETQYF
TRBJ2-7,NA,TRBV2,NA,TGTGCCAGCAGTGAAGCGCTCGGACGGCTCGTTTACGAGCAGTACTTC,CASSEALGRLVYEQYF
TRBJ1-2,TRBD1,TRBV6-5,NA,TGTGCCAGCAGTTACCTGAGAACAGGGGGCGGATATGGCTACACCTTC,CASSYLRTGGGYGYTF
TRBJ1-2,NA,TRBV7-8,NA,TGTGCCAGCAGCTTAGACCTTGCGGTTAACTATGGCTACACCTTC,CASSLDLAVNYGYTF
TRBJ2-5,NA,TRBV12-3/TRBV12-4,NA,TGTGCCAGCAGTTCGGGTGAGACCCAGTACTTC,CASSSGETQYF
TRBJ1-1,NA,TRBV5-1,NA,TGCGCCAGCAGCTTCCTGGACTTCAACACTGAAGCTTTCTTT,CASSFLDFNTEAFF
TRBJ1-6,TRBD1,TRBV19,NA,TGTGCCAGTAGTTTGCTGACAGGGGGCGAGTCACCCCTCCACTTT,CASSLLTGGESPLHF